This T cell receptor (beta chain) appears in the sequencing data of a study of response to subunit inactivated influenza vaccine. This clonotype occurred a few times. The ends were cut back, 2 bases at V and 5 bases at J, with 17 bases in the middle. The CDR3 is 16 amino acids. CDR1 and CDR2 from the germline V gene are KGHDR and SFDVKD. TCRdb called the RT-PCR reads again in MiXCR, with one record for every CDR3 protein. The sample yields 500,000 to 700,000 distinct CDR3 sequences, approximately 22% seen once. This sample also belongs to another study, concerning T cells expressing NK-cell markers. That report adds: Researchers built TCR beta cDNA using 5'RACE template switching with UMIs.

V is TRBV24-1 and J is TRBJ1-1; the D gene is possibly TRBD1 (6 bases). The material sequenced was CD4+ T cells sorted from PBMCs, taken 11 to 12 days after vaccination. The TCR originated in a man aged 45-60 years who received an inactivated influenza vaccine. The CDR3 region is CATSDSRDRLRTEAFF. The CDR3 bases are TGTGCCACCAGTGATTCCCGCGACAGGCTGAGAACTGAAGCTTTCTTT.